A single sample gave rise to the 22 T cell receptor beta chains below, sequenced in a study of Ad26.COV2.S vaccination and SARS-CoV-2 variants. TCRdb keeps only in-frame clones here, not all; method: immunoSEQ multiplex PCR. The sample shows 320,000 or so clones, roughly 88% of them seen only once. Treatment given: around 19 received Ad26.COV2.S at low or high dose, single or two shots; 5 received placebo; per-sample allocation not given. After the first vaccine or placebo injection, samples were drawn on day 63. The input for sequencing was peripheral blood, taken in a trial of Ad26.COV2.S vaccine versus placebo. Every receptor here comes from a person aged 18-65 years who received the Ad26.COV2.S COVID-19 vaccine or a placebo.

The rearrangement links TRBV14 to TRBJ1-1, with D uncertain. Per the germline V gene, CDR1 is SGHDN and CDR2 is FVKESK. V lost 9 bases and J lost 5, with 16 bases in between. This CDR3 has 13 residues. CDR3 protein: CASQVVGNTEAFF. CDR3 nucleotide sequence: TGTGCCAGTCAAGTCGTGGGGAATACTGAAGCTTTCTTT.

The chain carries TRBV18 and TRBJ1-1; D unclear. This CDR3 is 10 amino acids long. Per the germline V gene, CDR1 is KGHSH and CDR2 is LQKENI. The V gene lost 6 bases and the J gene lost 11 bases, with 10 bases spanning the gap. CDR3 in amino acids: CASSGQAAFF. The CDR3 DNA follows: TGTGCCAGCTCTGGTCAAGCGGCTTTCTTT. The whole variable domain, filled in from reference TRBV18 and TRBJ1-1, reads NAGVMQNPRHLVRRRGQEARLRCSPMKGHSHVYWYRQLPEEGLKFMVYLQKENIIDESGMPKERFSAEFPKEGPSILRIQQVVRGDSAAYFCASSGQAAFFGQGTRLTVV.

This chain links TRBV18 with TRBJ2-1, with a possible D match to TRBD1 (5 bases). Germline V lookup: CDR1 KGHSH, CDR2 LQKENI. The V end was cut by 4 bases, the J end by 8 bases, with 12 bases between. The CDR3 is 13 residues long. CDR3 bases: TGTGCCAGCTCACAGGGCAGGGTCGATGAGCAGTTCTTC. Protein sequence: CASSQGRVDEQFF.

This chain links TRBV27 with TRBJ2-1, with TRBD2 identical over 14 bases. Germline V gene lookup returns CDR1 MNHEY and CDR2 SMNVEV (reference sequence). V lost 3 bases and J lost 3; bases outside the gene matches: 4. The CDR3 length is 17 residues. This chain's CDR3 is CASSFGTSGSIYNEQFF. The CDR3 DNA reads as TGTGCCAGCAGTTTCGGGACTAGCGGGAGCATCTACAATGAGCAGTTCTTC.

The chain recombines TRBV7-8 with TRBJ2-3; D gene uncertain. Germline V gene lookup returns CDR1 SGHVS and CDR2 FQNEAQ. The V end lost 0 bases, the J end lost 2 bases, and 18 bases lay between the germline ends. This CDR3 has 18 amino acids. Here the CDR3 DNA reads TGTGCCAGCAGCTTAGCCCCCCCCGGCCAGACGGCCACAGATACGCAGTATTTT. Translating it yields CASSLAPPGQTATDTQYF.

This chain uses TRBV7-2 with TRBJ2-7; 7 positions agree with TRBD1. The ends lost 6 bases at V and 4 bases at J; junction bases unmatched: 9. The CDR3 sequence is 14 residues long. CDR1 and CDR2 from the germline V gene are SGHTA and FQGNSA. CDR3 sequence reads: CASSSTGVFYEQYF. The CDR3 DNA is TGTGCCAGCAGTTCAACAGGGGTGTTTTACGAGCAGTACTTC.

The chain uses TRBV7-9 and TRBJ2-3; perhaps TRBD2 as D (5 bases). V was cut by 4 bases and J by 2 bases, with 16 bases left in between. This CDR3 comprises 16 residues. Looked up from germline, CDR1 is SEHNR and CDR2 is FQNEAQ (reference sequence). The CDR3 DNA is TGTGCCAGCAGCTCCCCAGCAGCGGACCTCACAGATACGCAGTATTTT. This gives the protein CASSSPAADLTDTQYF.

J is TRBJ1-6 and V is TRBV2; TRBD1 matches 9 bases. The CDR3 is made up of 16 amino acids. Germline assignment: CDR1 SNHLY and CDR2 FYNNEI. The J segment lost 3 bases and the V segment lost 4 bases, leaving 4 bases of the junction unmatched. The CDR3 sequence: CASSASTGGYNSPLHF. In nucleotides, the CDR3 is TGTGCCAGCAGTGCGTCGACAGGGGGCTATAATTCACCCCTCCACTTT.

This clone was recorded only once. The V and J genes are TRBV2 and TRBJ1-2; 9 nucleotides match TRBD1. CDR3 length: 13 residues. Per germline, CDR1 SNHLY and CDR2 FYNNEI. The junction had 8 bases not matched to a gene; V was cut back by 7 bases and J by 8 bases. In nucleotides, the CDR3 is TGTGCCAGCAATGCGGGACAGGGTGGCGGCTACACCTTC. As protein: CASNAGQGGGYTF. Full variable domain (remainder filled in from reference TRBV2 and TRBJ1-2): EPEVTQTPSHQVTQMGQEVILRCVPISNHLYFYWYRQILGQKVEFLVSFYNNEISEKSEIFDDQFSVERPDGSNFTLKIRSTKLEDSAMYFCASNAGQGGGYTFGSGTRLTVV.

The chain carries TRBV7-2 and TRBJ1-2; D not resolved. Germline CDR1 SGHTA, CDR2 FQGNSA. Trimming left V 8 bases short and J 4 bases short, with 11 bases between. The CDR3 totals 12 residues. CDR3 coding DNA: TGTGCCAGCCTGGAGGCAGGCTATGGCTACACCTTC. Translated: CASLEAGYGYTF.

The V gene is TRBV11-2, the J gene TRBJ2-7; 7 bases fit TRBD1. In germline, CDR1 is SGHAT, CDR2 FQNNGV. V shed 3 bases, J shed 7 bases, and the junction held 15 bases outside the gene matches. The CDR3 covers 16 residues. The CDR3 DNA reads as TGTGCCAGCAGCTTGACAGGGAGTCCCTTACGGTTGGAGCAGTACTTC. It is translated as CASSLTGSPLRLEQYF.

The chain is built from TRBV7-6 and TRBJ2-1; possible D gene TRBD2, 6 bases. The CDR3 extends over 17 amino acids. V was shortened by 2 bases and J by 6 bases, with 20 bases between the two germline ends. The germline gives CDR1 SGHVS, CDR2 FNYEAQ. CDR3 sequence: CASSLFYGRGYINEQFF. DNA of the CDR3: TGTGCCAGCAGCTTATTTTACGGGAGAGGATATATCAATGAGCAGTTCTTC.

To note about this clone: This specimen includes other DNA sequences encoding the same CDR3. J is TRBJ2-3 and V is TRBV12-3 or TRBV12-4; D gene uncertain. V lost 5 bases, J lost 3 bases, and 9 bases lay in between. This CDR3 spans 13 amino acids. CDR3 residues: CASSPPSTDTQYF. The DNA of the CDR3 is TGTGCCAGCAGTCCCCCGTCGACAGATACGCAGTATTTT.

About this clone itself: The sample has other DNA sequences that encode this CDR3 too. The chain links TRBV28 to TRBJ1-5; 8 bases map to TRBD1. This CDR3 is built from 17 residues. Germline V gene data show CDR1 as MDHEN and CDR2 as SYDVKM. Trimming removed 6 bases from V and 1 base from J; junction bases left unmatched: 11. The CDR3 loop is CASRTFTGGRSNQPQHF. The DNA of the CDR3 is TGTGCCAGCAGGACCTTTACAGGGGGGAGAAGCAATCAGCCCCAGCATTTT.

V and J are TRBV27 and TRBJ1-1; no reliable D call. V was clipped by 6 bases and J by 0 bases, with 17 bases between them. Germline lookup yields CDR1 MNHEY and CDR2 SMNVEV (reference sequence). The CDR3 runs 16 residues. This CDR3 reads CASSRPPGSMNTEAFF. The DNA of the CDR3 is TGTGCCAGCAGCCGCCCACCGGGGTCGATGAACACTGAAGCTTTCTTT.

The chain combines TRBV27 with TRBJ1-3; D call uncertain. This CDR3 region has 14 residues. Trimming removed 2 bases from V and 0 bases from J, with 5 bases in between. The germline V gene has CDR1 MNHEY and CDR2 SMNVEV (reference sequence). CDR3 in amino acids: CASSLSRSGNTIYF. The CDR3 coding sequence is TGTGCCAGCAGTTTAAGTCGCTCTGGAAACACCATATATTTT.

This clone was found a few times. The rearrangement uses TRBV9 and TRBJ1-3, with D possibly TRBD1 on 5 matching bases. This CDR3 has 15 residues. CDR1 is SGDLS and CDR2 is YYNGEE in the germline V gene. V dropped 3 bases and J dropped 1 base, with 11 bases sitting between them. CDR3 sequence (DNA): TGTGCCAGCAGCGCTGGGGGGAGTTCTGGAAACACCATATATTTT. Its translation is CASSAGGSSGNTIYF.

V and J are TRBV6-5 and TRBJ1-2, with TRBD1 matching over 10 bases. With 6 bases clipped from V and 2 bases from J, the junction kept 3 bases outside the gene matches. CDR3 size: 14 residues. Germline lookup yields CDR1 MNHEY and CDR2 SVGAGI. The CDR3 here is CASRQTGGNYGYTF. The CDR3, as DNA: TGTGCCAGCAGACAGACAGGGGGCAACTATGGCTACACCTTC.

This rearrangement joins TRBV18 to TRBJ1-1; maybe TRBD1 (5 bases). The germline V gene encodes CDR1 KGHSH and CDR2 LQKENI. Trimming removed 8 bases from V and 4 bases from J, with 17 bases in between. This CDR3 is 14 amino acids long. CDR3 nucleotide sequence: TGTGCCAGCCCCAGGCGGGGACGGGGCACTGAAGCTTTCTTT. This encodes CASPRRGRGTEAFF.

This chain uses TRBV2 with TRBJ2-2; D gene ambiguous. The V gene's germline CDR1 is SNHLY and CDR2 FYNNEI. This CDR3 is 15 amino acids long. Trimming took 6 bases from V and 0 from J, leaving 11 bases between them. CDR3 DNA sequence: TGTGCCAGCAGATATGACTCCACGAACACCGGGGAGCTGTTTTTT. Its translation is CASRYDSTNTGELFF.

This clone came up once. The chain joins TRBV27 to TRBJ2-2; no clear D gene. The V gene's germline CDR1 is MNHEY and CDR2 SMNVEV (reference sequence). There are 12 residues in the CDR3. Trimming cost V 2 bases and J 7 bases, with 5 bases left between them. CDR3 sequence: CASSLTSGELFF. The CDR3 DNA reads TGTGCCAGCAGTTTAACGAGCGGGGAGCTGTTTTTT.

The chain uses TRBV28 and TRBJ1-2; TRBD1 agrees at 10 bases. The ends lost 6 bases at V and 5 bases at J; junction bases unmatched: 6. CDR3 size: 14 residues. CDR1 is MDHEN and CDR2 is SYDVKM in the germline V gene. The CDR3 here is CASRTPGQGYGYTF. In DNA form, the CDR3 reads TGTGCCAGCAGGACTCCGGGACAGGGGTATGGCTACACCTTC.